This entry features one T cell receptor (beta chain) sequence. The antigen is unknown. Built from TCR beta cDNA, the libraries had unique molecular identifiers in them. TCRdb re-called the PCR reads through MiXCR, storing one row per CDR3 protein. The sample includes approximately 730,000 distinct CDR3 sequences, 30% of them seen just once. The data originate from a study of post-analysis software for immune sequencing data. Overall study results and limits: In patients, about five TRBV segments were more frequent than in controls, with TRBV5-6, TRBV5-1 and TRBV20-1 among them.

This CDR3 comprises 14 residues. The V gene's germline CDR1 is SGDLS and CDR2 YYNGEE. V lost 4 bases, J lost 4 bases, and 6 bases stayed unmatched. Sequencing used blood. The chain recombines TRBV9 with TRBJ2-3; 7 nucleotides line up with TRBD1. The receptor was isolated from a girl between 5 and 17 years old with multiple sclerosis. CDR3 nucleotide sequence: TGTGCCAGCAGCAAACAGGGGTGGCCAGATACGCAGTATTTT. Its translation: CASSKQGWPDTQYF.